Following are 17 T cell receptor beta chains from one sample sequenced in a study of blood T cells in healthy people across ages. Combining a sample-barcoded 5' primer with a J-beta primer mix, a second PCR ran for about 6 to 11 cycles. TCRdb reprocessed the 5' RACE reads with MiXCR, giving one entry per CDR3 protein. The top ten hold roughly 3.6% of the sample, which has about 630,000 distinct CDR3 sequences, around 21% seen once. Specimen: blood. All receptors derive from an older man in good health.

The rearrangement uses TRBV12-3 or TRBV12-4 and TRBJ2-5; D remains unclear. This CDR3 contains 12 residues. Deletions cut 5 bases from V and 5 bases from J, with 9 bases between. The CDR3 protein is CASSPYGETQYF. CDR3 bases: TGTGCCAGCAGTCCATATGGGGAGACCCAGTACTTC.

The chain combines TRBV5-1 with TRBJ2-2, with a weak D call TRBD1 (6 bases). In germline, CDR1 is SGHRS, CDR2 YFSETQ. The CDR3 has 16 amino acids. V lost 0 bases and J 7 bases, leaving 16 bases between the germline ends. DNA for the CDR3: TGCGCCAGCAGCTTGGCGGGTCAAGGGGGAAACGGGGAGCTGTTTTTT. It yields the protein CASSLAGQGGNGELFF. Combining the CDR3 with reference TRBV5-1 and TRBJ2-2 gives the whole variable domain KAGVTQTPRYLIKTRGQQVTLSCSPISGHRSVSWYQQTPGQGLQFLFEYFSETQRNKGNFPGRFSGRQFSNSRSEMNVSTLELGDSALYLCASSLAGQGGNGELFFGEGSRLTVL.

The CDR3 DNA reads as TGCGCCAGCAGCATAGCTGCACTAGCTTATGAGCAGTTCTTC. Protein: CASSIAALAYEQFF. The gene calls are TRBV5-1 and TRBJ2-1, with D maybe TRBD2 (6 bases). Per the germline V gene, CDR1 is SGHRS and CDR2 is YFSETQ. CDR3 length: 14 residues. The V and J ends lost 4 bases and 8 bases respectively, with 16 bases between them.

Many counts were recorded for this clonotype. The chain recombines TRBV29-1 with TRBJ2-3; D is perhaps TRBD2 (6 bases). The V gene's germline CDR1 is SQVTM and CDR2 ANQGSEA. V was pared by 3 bases and J by 3 bases, with 7 bases between. The CDR3 covers 12 residues. The CDR3 sequence: CSVEGGTDTQYF. In DNA, the CDR3 is TGCAGCGTTGAGGGGGGAACAGATACGCAGTATTTT.

The chain recombines TRBV5-1 with TRBJ1-4, with 7 bases identical to TRBD1. CDR1 and CDR2 from the germline V gene are SGHRS and YFSETQ. This CDR3 has 15 residues. After removal of 4 bases from V and 3 bases from J, the junction contained 6 bases not matched to a gene. The CDR3 sequence: CASSMRDSPNEKLFF. CDR3 nucleotides: TGCGCCAGCAGCATGCGGGACAGCCCTAATGAAAAACTGTTTTTT.

CDR3 DNA sequence: TGCAGTGCCCTCCAACAGGGGCCCACGTACAATGAGCAGTACTTC. This translates into CSALQQGPTYNEQYF. The V and J genes are TRBV20-1 and TRBJ2-5; 7 positions match TRBD1. The CDR3 extends over 15 amino acids. Germline V gene sequence: CDR1 DFQATT, CDR2 SNEGSKA (reference sequence). The V and J ends lost 6 bases and 11 bases, in that order; junction bases with no gene match: 21.

In the case of this clonotype: Compared with germline, one end of the junction differs, possibly owing to a read error. CDR3 sequence (DNA): TGTGCCAGCACTTATGTTGGGACCAACGTCCTGACTTTC. Its translation is CASTYVGTNVLTF. This chain joins TRBV6-5 and TRBJ2-6; D is ambiguous. Germline V lookup: CDR1 MNHEY, CDR2 SVGAGI. The CDR3 totals 13 residues.

This clonotype was found a few times. The chain carries TRBV5-1 and TRBJ2-5; D assignment may be TRBD1 or TRBD2 (7 bases each). The DNA matches TRBJ2-7 better at its end, which makes the J call doubtful. The CDR3 spans 18 residues. From germline, CDR1 is SGHRS and CDR2 YFSETQ. The chain's CDR3 is CASSLTPGQTGTTYEQYF. CDR3 DNA sequence: TGCGCCAGCAGCTTGACCCCGGGACAGACCGGGACTACCTACGAGCAGTACTTC.

The sample holds a few counts of this clonotype. This chain joins TRBV3-1 and TRBJ2-3, with 9 positions matching TRBD2. The length of the CDR3 is 14 residues. In germline, CDR1 is LGHDT, CDR2 YNNKEL (reference sequence). After removal of 6 bases from V and 2 bases from J, the junction contained 3 bases not matched to a gene. The CDR3 DNA follows: TGTGCCAGCAGAAAGCGGGAGGCCACAGATACGCAGTATTTT. Residues: CASRKREATDTQYF.

This clonotype has a handful of counts. Germline and junction disagree at one end, which may indicate a read error. The CDR3 sequence: CSGLLANSYNEQSF. The CDR3 coding sequence is TGCAGCGGCTTATTGGCGAACTCCTACAATGAGCAGTCCTTC. The chain joins TRBV29-1 to TRBJ2-1; D gene ambiguous. Germline assignment: CDR1 SQVTM and CDR2 ANQGSEA. The CDR3 covers 14 residues.

This clonotype was seen at least ten times. This rearrangement joins TRBV4-1 to TRBJ2-3; weak D call: TRBD1 (5 bases). In germline, CDR1 is MGHRA, CDR2 YSYEKL. This CDR3 contains 15 residues. The V end lost 7 bases, the J end lost 1 base, and 15 bases lay between the germline ends. CDR3: CASTLGRSRTDTQYF. The CDR3 region has the DNA TGCGCCAGCACCCTGGGGCGGAGCCGCACAGATACGCAGTATTTT.

This clonotype was found many times. The junction differs from germline at one of its ends, possibly a read error. This CDR3 reads CASSSGQIQETQYF. For the CDR3, the DNA is TGCGCCAGCAGCTCCGGACAGATCCAAGAGACCCAGTACTTC. The chain employs TRBV7-9 and TRBJ2-5; TRBD1 is a possible D gene (6 bases). This CDR3 comprises 14 residues. Germline CDR1 reads SEHNR; CDR2 reads FQNEAQ (reference sequence).

The rearrangement joins TRBV7-9 to TRBJ2-5, with D tentatively TRBD1 (6 bases). The last part of the DNA fits TRBJ2-1 better; the J call may be wrong. The CDR3 length is 13 residues. Germline V gene sequence: CDR1 SEHNR, CDR2 FQNEAQ (reference sequence). As DNA, the CDR3 is TGTGCCAGCAGCTTAACAGGGAGTAATGAGCAGTTCTTC. As protein: CASSLTGSNEQFF.

In its sample, this clonotype was seen many times. The chain carries TRBV3-1 and TRBJ2-3; 7 nucleotides align to TRBD2. With 1 base clipped from V and 2 bases from J, the junction kept 3 bases outside the gene matches. The CDR3 length is 15 residues. Germline loops: CDR1 LGHDT, CDR2 YNNKEL (reference sequence). The chain's CDR3 is CASSQAGGTTDTQYF. As DNA, the CDR3 is TGTGCCAGCAGCCAAGCGGGAGGAACCACAGATACGCAGTATTTT.

The chain recombines TRBV20-1 with TRBJ2-6; D gene unclear. There are 14 residues in the CDR3. Germline V gene data show CDR1 as DFQATT and CDR2 as SNEGSKA (reference sequence). The CDR3 protein is CSTPVASGANVLTF. The CDR3 DNA is TGCAGCACCCCCGTGGCCTCTGGGGCCAACGTCCTGACTTTC.

This clonotype was observed a handful of times. CDR3 in amino acids: CASSLSPALGVYGYTF. For the CDR3, the DNA is TGTGCCAGCAGCTTATCCCCTGCATTGGGAGTTTATGGCTACACCTTC. The V gene is TRBV7-2, the J gene TRBJ1-2, with D uncertain. Germline CDR1 and CDR2: SGHTA and FQGNSA. The CDR3 sequence is 16 residues long. The ends were cut back, 2 bases at V and 5 bases at J, with 18 bases in the middle.

V and J are TRBV4-3 and TRBJ2-3; D is possibly TRBD1 or TRBD2 (5 bases each). Trimming removed 0 bases at V and 6 bases at J, with 13 bases between. This CDR3 contains 15 residues. Germline-derived CDR1 and CDR2 are LGHNA and YSLEER. For the CDR3, the DNA is TGCGCCAGCAGCCAAGACGTGGGACGCATGGATACGCAGTATTTT. Residues: CASSQDVGRMDTQYF.